Listed below are T cell receptor beta chains from one sample, sequenced in a study of T cells in tumors after PD-1 blockade. Assay: immunoSEQ multiplex PCR; the TCRdb copy retains only in-frame clones and omits some. The sample lists 30,000 to 40,000 clones, around 80% occurring once. This material consisted of PBMCs, taken before anti-PD-1 treatment. All receptors come from a human donor with basal cell carcinoma. Both conserved end residues are part of each CDR3. A D gene is named only where the DNA matches it firmly.

j_call v_call d_call cdr3_aa cdr3_nt
TRBJ2-2 TRBV5-1 TRBD1 CASSLDSGTGVSGELFF TGCGCCAGCAGCTTGGATTCCGGGACAGGGGTGTCCGGGGAGCTGTTTTTT
TRBJ1-6 TRBV19 NA CASSIRQRSSYNSPLHF TGTGCCAGTAGTATACGCCAGCGTAGCTCCTATAATTCACCCCTCCACTTT
TRBJ2-3 TRBV19 TRBD2 CASSIGGGTDTQYF TGTGCCAGTAGTATTGGGGGGGGCACAGATACGCAGTATTTT
TRBJ2-7 TRBV3-1/TRBV3-2 NA CASRGGGKEQYF TGTGCCAGCAGGGGAGGGGGGAAGGAGCAGTACTTC
TRBJ2-2 TRBV28 TRBD2 CASSSLAGAVGELFF TGTGCCAGCAGTTCGCTAGCGGGAGCGGTCGGGGAGCTGTTTTTT
TRBJ1-2 TRBV27 TRBD1 CASSETSGTDYGYTF TGTGCCAGCAGCGAGACTTCCGGGACAGACTATGGCTACACCTTC
TRBJ2-5 TRBV18 NA CASSPPRGQETQYF TGTGCCAGCTCACCACCCCGGGGGCAGGAGACCCAGTACTTC
TRBJ2-7 TRBV7-2 TRBD2 CASSLPGLAAREQYF TGTGCCAGCAGCTTACCGGGACTAGCGGCCCGCGAGCAGTACTTC
TRBJ2-3 TRBV19 NA CASSLGSSQATQYF TGTGCCAGTAGTCTAGGGTCAAGCCAGGCTACGCAGTATTTT
TRBJ1-4 TRBV5-6 TRBD1 CASSLLAETGAREKLFF TGTGCCAGCAGCTTGCTGGCGGAGACAGGGGCCAGGGAAAAACTGTTTTTT
TRBJ1-4 TRBV2 TRBD1 CASSRDATGNNEKLFF TGTGCCAGCAGTCGAGACGCGACAGGGAATAATGAAAAACTGTTTTTT
TRBJ2-1 TRBV28 TRBD2 CASSLVAAGGPGDEQFF TGTGCCAGCAGTTTGGTTGCAGCGGGAGGGCCTGGCGATGAGCAGTTCTTC
TRBJ1-5 TRBV6-5 TRBD1 CASGQGPNQPQHF TGTGCCAGCGGACAGGGGCCTAATCAGCCCCAGCATTTT